This TCR beta chain appears in the sequencing data of a study of vaccination and CD4 T cells after COVID-19. Turning to the study itself: Convalescent study patients returned SARS-CoV-2 positive nasal swab PCR results, with nine mild cases and one severe. Stimulation of the cells used overlapping spike peptide pools from SARS-CoV-2 and from the common cold coronaviruses HCoV-NL63, HCoV-OC43 and HCoV-229E.

Treatment of the sample: approximately nine-day PBMC culture with coronavirus spike peptide pools or control peptides (ViraFEST assay). Fresh IL-2 medium replaced half the culture medium on days 3 and 7. An Oncomine TCR Beta short-read assay was used to sequence the DNA from cultured CD4+ T cells. TCRdb processed the PCR reads anew with MiXCR; each CDR3 protein has one entry. The sample includes over 10,000 distinct CDR3 sequences, 76% of them seen just once. As regards this clonotype: Its antigen is unknown.

The germline V gene encodes CDR1 DFQATT and CDR2 SNEGSKA (reference sequence). With V trimmed by 6 bases and J by 4 bases, 5 bases remained unmatched. The CDR3 sequence is 13 residues long. This receptor was obtained from a human donor who had recovered from COVID-19. The chain uses TRBV20-1 and TRBJ1-1; TRBD1 matches at 10 bases. The source material was CD4+ T cells from blood, cultured in vitro. The CDR3 is CSAPGQGITEAFF. Written as DNA, the CDR3 is TGCAGTGCCCCGGGACAGGGGATCACTGAAGCTTTCTTT.